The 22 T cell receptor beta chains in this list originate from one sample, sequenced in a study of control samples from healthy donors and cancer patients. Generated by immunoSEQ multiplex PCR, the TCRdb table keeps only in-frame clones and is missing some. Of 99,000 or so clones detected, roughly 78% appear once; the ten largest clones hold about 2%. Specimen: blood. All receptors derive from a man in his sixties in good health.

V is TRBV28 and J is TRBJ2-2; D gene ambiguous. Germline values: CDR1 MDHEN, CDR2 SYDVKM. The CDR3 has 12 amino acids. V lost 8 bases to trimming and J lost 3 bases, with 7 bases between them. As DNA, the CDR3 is TGTGCCAGCCTCGGAGACACCGGGGAGCTGTTTTTT. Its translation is CASLGDTGELFF.

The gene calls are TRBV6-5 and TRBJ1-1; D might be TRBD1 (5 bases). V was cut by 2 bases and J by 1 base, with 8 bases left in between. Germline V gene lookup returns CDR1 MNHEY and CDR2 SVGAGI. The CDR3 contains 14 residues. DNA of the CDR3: TGTGCCAGCAGTTACCGGGGGGGGAACACTGAAGCTTTCTTT. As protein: CASSYRGGNTEAFF.

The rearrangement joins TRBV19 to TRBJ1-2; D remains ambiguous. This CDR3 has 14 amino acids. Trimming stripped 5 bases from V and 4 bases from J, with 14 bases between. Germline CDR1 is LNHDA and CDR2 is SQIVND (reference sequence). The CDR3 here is CASSVPGNRYGYTF. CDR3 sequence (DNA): TGTGCCAGTAGTGTACCCGGAAATCGCTATGGCTACACCTTC.

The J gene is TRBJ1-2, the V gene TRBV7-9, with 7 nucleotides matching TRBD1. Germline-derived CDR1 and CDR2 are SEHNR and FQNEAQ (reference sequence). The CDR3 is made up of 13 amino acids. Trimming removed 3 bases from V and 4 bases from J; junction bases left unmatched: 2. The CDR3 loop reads CASSLGQLYGYTF. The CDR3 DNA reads TGTGCCAGCAGCTTGGGACAGCTCTATGGCTACACCTTC.

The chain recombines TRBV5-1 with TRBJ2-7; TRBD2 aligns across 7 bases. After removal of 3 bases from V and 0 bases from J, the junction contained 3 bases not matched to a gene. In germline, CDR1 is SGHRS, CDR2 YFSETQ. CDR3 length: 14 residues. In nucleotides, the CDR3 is TGCGCCAGCAGCTGGGGGGGAAGCTCCTACGAGCAGTACTTC. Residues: CASSWGGSSYEQYF.

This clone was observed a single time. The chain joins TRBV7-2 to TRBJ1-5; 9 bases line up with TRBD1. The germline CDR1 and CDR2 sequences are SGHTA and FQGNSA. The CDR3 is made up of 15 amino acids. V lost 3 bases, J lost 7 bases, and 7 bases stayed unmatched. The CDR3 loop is CASSLGQGTGQPQHF. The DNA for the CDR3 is TGTGCCAGCAGCTTGGGACAGGGAACCGGGCAGCCCCAGCATTTT.

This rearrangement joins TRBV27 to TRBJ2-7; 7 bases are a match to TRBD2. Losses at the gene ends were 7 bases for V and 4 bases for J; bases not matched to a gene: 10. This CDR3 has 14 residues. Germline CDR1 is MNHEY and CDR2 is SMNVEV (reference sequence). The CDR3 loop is CASNPTGGGYEQYF. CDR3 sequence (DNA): TGTGCCAGCAACCCCACCGGGGGAGGGTACGAGCAGTACTTC.

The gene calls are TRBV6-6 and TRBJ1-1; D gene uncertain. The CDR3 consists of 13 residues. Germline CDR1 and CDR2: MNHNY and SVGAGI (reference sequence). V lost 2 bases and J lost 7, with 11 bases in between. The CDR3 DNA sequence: TGTGCCAGCAGTTACGCCACGGAGCTTGAAGCTTTCTTT. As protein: CASSYATELEAFF.

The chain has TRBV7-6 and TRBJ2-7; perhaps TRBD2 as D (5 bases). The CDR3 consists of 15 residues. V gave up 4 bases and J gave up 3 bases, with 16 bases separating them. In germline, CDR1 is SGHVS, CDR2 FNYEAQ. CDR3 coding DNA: TGTGCCAGCAGCTCCGGGCCGGGGAGACTCTACGAGCAGTACTTC. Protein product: CASSSGPGRLYEQYF.

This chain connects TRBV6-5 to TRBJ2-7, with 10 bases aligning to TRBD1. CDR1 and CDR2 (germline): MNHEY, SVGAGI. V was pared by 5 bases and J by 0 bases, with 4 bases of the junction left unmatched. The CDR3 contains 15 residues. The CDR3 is CASSPGQGNSYEQYF. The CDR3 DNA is TGTGCCAGCAGTCCGGGACAGGGGAACTCCTACGAGCAGTACTTC.

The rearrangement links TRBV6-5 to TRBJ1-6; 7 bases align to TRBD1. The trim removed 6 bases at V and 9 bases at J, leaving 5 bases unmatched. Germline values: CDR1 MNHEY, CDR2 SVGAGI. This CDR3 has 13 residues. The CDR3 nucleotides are TGTGCCAGCAGCCGGACAGGTGGTTCACCCCTCCACTTT. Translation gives CASSRTGGSPLHF.

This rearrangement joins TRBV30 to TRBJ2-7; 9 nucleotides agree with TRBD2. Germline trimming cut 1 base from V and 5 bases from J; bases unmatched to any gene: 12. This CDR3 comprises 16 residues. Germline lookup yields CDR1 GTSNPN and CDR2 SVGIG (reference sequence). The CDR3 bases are TGTGCCTGGAGTGCCCCTAGCGGGAACACACGCCACGAGCAGTACTTC. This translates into CAWSAPSGNTRHEQYF.

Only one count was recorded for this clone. DNA of the CDR3: TGTGCCTGGAGTCGCCCCGAGAGCACAGATACGCAGTATTTT. Protein product: CAWSRPESTDTQYF. The chain joins TRBV30 to TRBJ2-3, with D uncertain. Germline V lookup: CDR1 GTSNPN, CDR2 SVGIG (reference sequence). The CDR3 is 14 amino acids. Trimming left V 2 bases short and J 0 bases short, with 9 bases between.

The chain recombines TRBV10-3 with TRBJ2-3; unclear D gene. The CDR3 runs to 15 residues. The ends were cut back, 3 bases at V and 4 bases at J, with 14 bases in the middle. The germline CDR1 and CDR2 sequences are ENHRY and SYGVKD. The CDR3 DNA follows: TGTGCCATCAGTGACTCTGCTCCGAACGCAGATACGCAGTATTTT. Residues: CAISDSAPNADTQYF.

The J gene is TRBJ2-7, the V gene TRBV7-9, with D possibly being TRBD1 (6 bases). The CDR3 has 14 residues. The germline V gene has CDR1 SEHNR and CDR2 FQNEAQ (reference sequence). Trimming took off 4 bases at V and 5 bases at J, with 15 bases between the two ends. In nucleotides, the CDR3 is TGTGCCAGCAGCTCAGGGGCGAGCCTTGACGAGCAGTACTTC. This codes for CASSSGASLDEQYF.

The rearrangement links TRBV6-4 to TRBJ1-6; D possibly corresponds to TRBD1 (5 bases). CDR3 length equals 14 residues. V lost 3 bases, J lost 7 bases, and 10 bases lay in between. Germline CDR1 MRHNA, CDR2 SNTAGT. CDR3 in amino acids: CASSEFWGNSPLHF. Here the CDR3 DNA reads TGTGCCAGCAGTGAATTCTGGGGGAATTCACCCCTCCACTTT.

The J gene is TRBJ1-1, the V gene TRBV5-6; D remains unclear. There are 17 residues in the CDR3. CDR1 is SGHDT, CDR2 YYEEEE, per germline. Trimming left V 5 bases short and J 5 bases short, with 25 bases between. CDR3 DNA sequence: TGTGCCAGCAGTCTGGAGGGCTGGTCGGGAGTTGGGACTGAAGCTTTCTTT. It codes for CASSLEGWSGVGTEAFF.

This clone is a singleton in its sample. The CDR3 DNA follows: TGTGCCAGTAGTATTAAGGCAGGGGACCACACCGGGGAGCTGTTTTTT. Protein: CASSIKAGDHTGELFF. The chain is built from TRBV19 and TRBJ2-2, with TRBD1 as a possible D gene (6 bases). The germline CDR1 and CDR2 sequences are LNHDA and SQIVND (reference sequence). V lost 3 bases and J lost 3, with 14 bases in between. The CDR3 runs to 16 residues. Filled out from reference TRBV19 and TRBJ2-2, the complete variable domain reads DGGITQSPKYLFRKEGQNVTLSCEQNLNHDAMYWYRQDPGQGLRLIYYSQIVNDFQKGDIAEGYSVSREKKESFPLTVTSAQKNPTAFYLCASSIKAGDHTGELFFGEGSRLTVL.

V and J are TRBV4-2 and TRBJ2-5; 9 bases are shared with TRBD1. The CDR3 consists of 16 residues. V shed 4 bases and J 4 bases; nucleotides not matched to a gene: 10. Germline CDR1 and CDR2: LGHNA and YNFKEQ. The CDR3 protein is CASSRDGDRDGETQYF. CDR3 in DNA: TGTGCCAGCAGCCGTGACGGGGACAGGGACGGAGAGACCCAGTACTTC.

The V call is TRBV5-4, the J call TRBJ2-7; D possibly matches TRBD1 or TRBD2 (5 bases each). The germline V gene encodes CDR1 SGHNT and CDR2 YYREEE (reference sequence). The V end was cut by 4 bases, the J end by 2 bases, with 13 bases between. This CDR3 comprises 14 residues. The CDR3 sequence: CASSGTGTAYEQYF. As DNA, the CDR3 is TGTGCCAGCAGCGGAACCGGGACGGCCTACGAGCAGTACTTC.

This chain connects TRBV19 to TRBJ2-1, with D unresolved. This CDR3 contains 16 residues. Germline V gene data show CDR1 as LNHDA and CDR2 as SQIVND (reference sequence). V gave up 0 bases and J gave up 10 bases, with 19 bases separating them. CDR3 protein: CASSIDGRRPLSEQFF. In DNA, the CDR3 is TGTGCCAGTAGTATAGATGGTCGGCGGCCGTTATCAGAGCAGTTCTTC.

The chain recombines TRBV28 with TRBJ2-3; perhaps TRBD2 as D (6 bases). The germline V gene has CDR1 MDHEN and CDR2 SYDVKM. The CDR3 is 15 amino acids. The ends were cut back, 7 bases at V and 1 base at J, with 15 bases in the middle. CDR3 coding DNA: TGTGCCAGCATTCCCTCCGGCGGGGGCACAGATACGCAGTATTTT. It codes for CASIPSGGGTDTQYF.